Presented here are 31 T cell receptor beta chains from one specimen sequenced in a study of blood T cell repertoires in COVID-19. This table comes from immunoSEQ multiplex PCR, and its TCRdb copy is limited to in-frame clones, with some not included. The sample carries around 120,000 clones, about nine tenths recorded once. The sample consisted of peripheral blood. The receptors here all came from a human donor with active COVID-19. The donor label of this sample is uncertain.

CDR3 region: CASSQIDRDPYNEQFF. CDR3 DNA: TGCGCCAGCAGCCAAATTGACAGGGACCCTTACAATGAGCAGTTCTTC. V usage is TRBV4-3 and J usage is TRBJ2-1; 7 positions match TRBD1. V lost 2 bases and J lost 4; bases outside the gene matches: 8. In germline, CDR1 is LGHNA, CDR2 YSLEER. This CDR3 has 16 amino acids.

The J gene is TRBJ1-2, the V gene TRBV5-6, with a weak D call TRBD1 (6 bases). Germline assignment: CDR1 SGHDT and CDR2 YYEEEE. The ends were cut back, 4 bases at V and 2 bases at J, with 12 bases in the middle. The CDR3 consists of 14 residues. The CDR3 bases are TGTGCCAGCAGCCTCACAGGGTTCAACTATGGCTACACCTTC. As protein: CASSLTGFNYGYTF.

This chain joins TRBV7-9 and TRBJ1-1; tentative D call: TRBD1 (5 bases). This CDR3 is 15 amino acids long. With 5 bases removed from V and 1 base from J, the gap between germline ends came to 14 bases. The germline gives CDR1 SEHNR, CDR2 FQNEAQ (reference sequence). CDR3: CASSPKSTGNTEAFF. Here the CDR3 DNA reads TGTGCCAGCAGCCCGAAATCTACAGGGAACACTGAAGCTTTCTTT.

The chain uses TRBV28 and TRBJ1-2, with 9 nucleotides matching TRBD1. The CDR3 is 14 residues long. The germline V gene has CDR1 MDHEN and CDR2 SYDVKM. With 5 bases clipped from V and 3 bases from J, the junction kept 4 bases outside the gene matches. CDR3 in DNA: TGTGCCAGCAGTCCCGGGACAGGGCACTATGGCTACACCTTC. Residues: CASSPGTGHYGYTF.

The rearrangement uses TRBV6-5 and TRBJ2-4; a weak D match, TRBD2 (7 bases). In germline, CDR1 is MNHEY, CDR2 SVGAGI. The V end lost 7 bases, the J end lost 12 bases, and 22 bases lay between the germline ends. The CDR3 sequence is 14 residues long. Here the CDR3 reads CASTDGGGVRNQYF. The DNA for the CDR3 is TGTGCCAGCACAGATGGGGGGGGCGTACGTAATCAGTACTTC.

The V gene is TRBV19, the J gene TRBJ1-1; D possibly corresponds to TRBD1 (5 bases). V lost 2 bases, J lost 0 bases, and 13 bases lay in between. The CDR3 has 16 residues. The germline gives CDR1 LNHDA, CDR2 SQIVND (reference sequence). CDR3 sequence: CASSIRRGALNTEAFF. In DNA form, the CDR3 reads TGTGCCAGTAGTATACGTCGTGGGGCATTGAACACTGAAGCTTTCTTT. Based on the CDR3 plus reference TRBV19 and TRBJ1-1, the full variable domain is DGGITQSPKYLFRKEGQNVTLSCEQNLNHDAMYWYRQDPGQGLRLIYYSQIVNDFQKGDIAEGYSVSREKKESFPLTVTSAQKNPTAFYLCASSIRRGALNTEAFFGQGTRLTVV.

This chain uses TRBV7-8 with TRBJ2-3; the match to TRBD2 covers 11 bases. This CDR3 contains 17 residues. The germline CDR1 and CDR2 sequences are SGHVS and FQNEAQ. V lost 5 bases and J lost 2; bases outside the gene matches: 9. The CDR3 coding sequence is TGTGCCAGCAGCAACAGACTAGCGGGGAGATACACAGATACGCAGTATTTT. Protein: CASSNRLAGRYTDTQYF. The entire variable domain, with the rest obtained from reference TRBV7-8 and TRBJ2-3, is as follows: GAGVSQSPRYKVAKRGQDVALRCDPISGHVSLFWYQQALGQGPEFLTYFQNEAQLDKSGLPSDRFFAERPEGSVSTLKIQRTQQEDSAVYLCASSNRLAGRYTDTQYFGPGTRLTVL.

V gene TRBV11-2 combines with J gene TRBJ1-1; D remains ambiguous. Germline V CDR1 and CDR2: SGHAT, FQNNGV. V was clipped by 8 bases and J by 3 bases, with 16 bases between them. The CDR3 runs 14 residues. The CDR3 sequence is CASRPGVGDTEAFF. CDR3 nucleotide sequence: TGTGCCAGCCGCCCCGGGGTTGGGGACACTGAAGCTTTCTTT.

This clone was recorded only once. This sequence joins TRBV6-6 and TRBJ2-1; D is possibly TRBD1 (6 bases). The CDR3 loop spans 14 amino acids. Germline V gene sequence: CDR1 MNHNY, CDR2 SVGAGI (reference sequence). The germline V and J ends were trimmed by 2 bases and 6 bases, with 11 bases remaining between them. The CDR3 spells CASSYAQGSNEQFF. The CDR3, as DNA: TGTGCCAGCAGTTACGCACAGGGCAGCAATGAGCAGTTCTTC.

The V call is TRBV6-5, the J call TRBJ1-2; maybe TRBD1 (5 bases). Germline assignment: CDR1 MNHEY and CDR2 SVGAGI. Trimming removed 7 bases at V and 8 bases at J, with 17 bases between. The CDR3 totals 13 residues. The CDR3 reads CASIPSQVWGYTF. In nucleotides, the CDR3 is TGTGCCAGCATCCCTTCACAGGTTTGGGGCTACACCTTC.

In its sample, this clone was seen a few times. The rearrangement joins TRBV7-9 to TRBJ2-7; the D is unclear. CDR1 SEHNR and CDR2 FQNEAQ come from the germline V gene (reference sequence). V lost 1 base, J lost 8 bases, and 9 bases lay in between. The CDR3 has 12 amino acids. CDR3 sequence (DNA): TGTGCCAGCAGCTTAGTAATGCAGAAGCAGTACTTC. This encodes CASSLVMQKQYF.

The V gene is TRBV19, the J gene TRBJ1-2, with 7 bases matching TRBD1. CDR3 size: 14 residues. Germline V CDR1 and CDR2: LNHDA, SQIVND (reference sequence). Germline trimming cut 7 bases from V and 6 bases from J; bases unmatched to any gene: 11. The CDR3 sequence is CASKRERQGDGYTF. CDR3 bases: TGTGCCAGTAAAAGAGAACGGCAGGGGGATGGCTACACCTTC.

CDR3 amino acids: CATSDLLGRVDTGELFF. CDR3 bases: TGTGCCACCAGTGATTTATTGGGCAGGGTGGACACCGGGGAGCTGTTTTTT. V usage is TRBV24-1 and J usage is TRBJ2-2; D is perhaps TRBD1 (5 bases). This CDR3 has 17 amino acids. Trimming stripped 1 base from V and 3 bases from J, with 14 bases between. Germline assignment: CDR1 KGHDR and CDR2 SFDVKD.

This chain links TRBV28 with TRBJ2-1, with a weak D call TRBD2 (6 bases). Germline-derived CDR1 and CDR2 are MDHEN and SYDVKM. The CDR3 length is 14 residues. Trimming took 5 bases from V and 9 from J, leaving 17 bases between them. The CDR3 region has the DNA TGTGCCAGCAGTCCCGGGGGTCCAGCCCCTGAGCAGTTCTTC. This translates into CASSPGGPAPEQFF.

The chain joins TRBV19 to TRBJ1-5; D is perhaps TRBD1 (5 bases). Germline values: CDR1 LNHDA, CDR2 SQIVND (reference sequence). The CDR3 covers 14 residues. Trimming cost V 5 bases and J 9 bases, with 17 bases left between them. In nucleotides, the CDR3 is TGTGCCAGTAGTGCTACAGGAATCGGAGCGCCCCAGCATTTT. It yields the protein CASSATGIGAPQHF.

V is TRBV27 and J is TRBJ2-7; D remains ambiguous. Germline V gene lookup returns CDR1 MNHEY and CDR2 SMNVEV (reference sequence). The CDR3 runs 16 residues. V lost 5 bases to trimming and J lost 1 base, with 18 bases between them. The CDR3: CASSNELSFRSYEQYF. In DNA form, the CDR3 reads TGTGCCAGCAGTAACGAATTGAGCTTCAGGTCCTACGAGCAGTACTTC.

This chain links TRBV5-4 with TRBJ2-3; 15 bases match TRBD2. CDR3 length: 16 residues. CDR1 is SGHNT, CDR2 YYREEE, per germline (reference sequence). V lost 4 bases, J lost 4 bases, and 4 bases stayed unmatched. The CDR3 region has the DNA TGTGCCAGCAGCGGCGGACTAGCGGGAGGGGCAGATACGCAGTATTTT. Its translation: CASSGGLAGGADTQYF.

DNA for the CDR3: TGTGCCAGCAGTTTGGCGGGGACTGAAGCTTTCTTT. Its translation is CASSLAGTEAFF. The chain is built from TRBV12-3 or TRBV12-4 and TRBJ1-1; D is unclear. The ends were cut back, 3 bases at V and 5 bases at J, with 7 bases in the middle. The CDR3 runs to 12 residues.

CDR3 amino acids: CASSNRGTRTYEQYF. CDR3 in DNA: TGTGCCAGCAGCAACAGGGGAACGAGGACCTACGAGCAGTACTTC. The V gene is TRBV3-1 (or the pseudogene TRBV3-2), the J gene TRBJ2-7; 7 nucleotides match TRBD1. The CDR3 totals 15 residues. The germline CDR1 and CDR2 sequences are LGHDT and YNNKEL (reference sequence). The J segment lost 2 bases and the V segment lost 5 bases, leaving 9 bases of the junction unmatched.

V is TRBV2 and J is TRBJ1-6, with 10 bases fitting TRBD1. V lost 5 bases to trimming and J lost 10 bases; unmatched junction nucleotides: 5. Germline V CDR1 and CDR2: SNHLY, FYNNEI. The CDR3 sequence is 14 residues long. As DNA, the CDR3 is TGTGCCAGCAGTTTGACAGGGGGCAGGTCACCCCTCCACTTT. Translated, it gives CASSLTGGRSPLHF.

The J gene is TRBJ2-2, the V gene TRBV6-1; 13 positions agree with TRBD2. With V trimmed by 4 bases and J by 4 bases, 12 bases remained unmatched. Germline V gives CDR1 MNHNS, CDR2 SASEGT. The CDR3 is made up of 19 amino acids. The CDR3 region has the DNA TGTGCCAGCAGTGCGCTCTCGGAGGGACTAGCGGGGCCCACCGGGGAGCTGTTTTTT. It yields the protein CASSALSEGLAGPTGELFF.

The V and J genes are TRBV4-1 and TRBJ2-7; D remains unclear. V shed 1 base and J shed 2 bases, with 6 bases lying between them. Looked up from germline, CDR1 is MGHRA and CDR2 is YSYEKL. The CDR3 spans 13 residues. The CDR3 sequence is CASSQGRAYEQYF. The CDR3 region has the DNA TGCGCCAGCAGCCAAGGTCGGGCCTACGAGCAGTACTTC.

In its sample, this clone was seen once. The V gene is TRBV10-3, the J gene TRBJ1-1, with D possibly being TRBD1 (5 bases). Trimming stripped 4 bases from V and 4 bases from J, with 13 bases between. This CDR3 spans 14 amino acids. Per germline, CDR1 ENHRY and CDR2 SYGVKD. In DNA form, the CDR3 reads TGTGCCATCAGTGGGCCGGGGGGGGTCACTGAAGCTTTCTTT. It specifies CAISGPGGVTEAFF.

The chain carries TRBV5-4 and TRBJ1-1; possible D gene TRBD1, 5 bases. The CDR3 runs to 12 residues. The V and J ends lost 0 bases and 12 bases respectively, with 12 bases between them. Germline CDR1 and CDR2: SGHNT and YYREEE (reference sequence). CDR3 nucleotides: TGTGCCAGCAGCTTGGTAGCAGGGTATCCTTTCTTT. Translated, it gives CASSLVAGYPFF.

V is TRBV2 and J is TRBJ1-1, with D possibly matching TRBD1 (6 bases). CDR3 length: 13 amino acids. Trimming removed 7 bases at V and 4 bases at J, with 13 bases between. Germline assignment: CDR1 SNHLY and CDR2 FYNNEI. CDR3 sequence (DNA): TGTGCCAGCATCGGTCTGGGGGCCACTGAAGCTTTCTTT. This gives the protein CASIGLGATEAFF.

With respect to this clone: The junction departs from germline at one end; a sequencing error may be responsible. V usage is TRBV7-7 and J usage is TRBJ2-1, with 10 nucleotides matching TRBD2. Per germline, CDR1 SSHAT and CDR2 FNYEAQ (reference sequence). The CDR3 spans 16 residues. The CDR3 DNA follows: TGTGCTAGCAGCTTACTTCCAGCGGGGGGGCCAAATGAGCAGTTCTTC. Encoded protein: CASSLLPAGGPNEQFF.

The chain couples TRBV5-1 to TRBJ2-7; no firm D call. Germline V CDR1 and CDR2: SGHRS, YFSETQ. CDR3 length equals 14 residues. With 0 bases removed from V and 4 bases from J, the gap between germline ends came to 11 bases. The CDR3, as DNA: TGCGCCAGCAGCTTGGCGGTTGCAGGTTACGAGCAGTACTTC. It translates to CASSLAVAGYEQYF. Supplemented by reference TRBV5-1 and TRBJ2-7, the full variable domain reads KAGVTQTPRYLIKTRGQQVTLSCSPISGHRSVSWYQQTPGQGLQFLFEYFSETQRNKGNFPGRFSGRQFSNSRSEMNVSTLELGDSALYLCASSLAVAGYEQYFGPGTRLTVT.

The DNA of the CDR3 is TGTGCCAGCAGCCCCAGCGGGGGAGCCACTTATTATAGCACAGATACGCAGTATTTT. This codes for CASSPSGGATYYSTDTQYF. V usage is TRBV7-2 and J usage is TRBJ2-3; TRBD2 matches 8 bases. Germline trimming cut 5 bases from V and 0 bases from J; bases unmatched to any gene: 16. This CDR3 contains 19 residues. Germline CDR1 reads SGHTA; CDR2 reads FQGNSA.

The table lists this clone with a count of one. V is TRBV20-1 and J is TRBJ1-1; a possible D gene is TRBD1 (5 bases). Germline CDR1 is DFQATT and CDR2 is SNEGSKA (reference sequence). CDR3 length: 11 residues. V was shortened by 5 bases and J by 11 bases, with 15 bases between the two germline ends. The CDR3 loop reads CSAVGGAEAFF. The CDR3 DNA sequence: TGCAGTGCTGTGGGTGGGGCAGAGGCTTTCTTT.

This chain joins TRBV7-8 and TRBJ1-1; D unclear. CDR3 length: 13 residues. Germline CDR1 reads SGHVS; CDR2 reads FQNEAQ. V lost 3 bases and J 2 bases, leaving 7 bases between the germline ends. The CDR3 DNA is TGTGCCAGCAGCTTCTCGACTAACACTGAAGCTTTCTTT. Protein sequence: CASSFSTNTEAFF.

This chain uses TRBV2 with TRBJ2-7, with D possibly TRBD1 on 5 matching bases. Trimming took 10 bases from V and 0 from J, leaving 13 bases between them. Germline V gene lookup returns CDR1 SNHLY and CDR2 FYNNEI. This CDR3 has 13 amino acids. The CDR3 loop is CAMTASDSYEQYF. The CDR3, as DNA: TGTGCCATGACAGCGTCGGACTCCTACGAGCAGTACTTC.